These 9 T cell receptor beta chains originate from one sample sequenced in a study of cytotoxic CD8 clonotypes in ibrutinib-treated CLL. Measured with immunoSEQ multiplex PCR; TCRdb has only the in-frame clones, and not every one. The profile shows approximately 92,000 clones, approximately 77% of them singletons. Sample: PBMCs, taken after 24 months of ibrutinib treatment. The receptors stem from a human donor with chronic lymphocytic leukemia.

This clone has only one observation. This rearrangement joins TRBV5-1 to TRBJ2-5, with D possibly being TRBD1 (6 bases). In germline, CDR1 is SGHRS, CDR2 YFSETQ. The V end was cut by 1 base, the J end by 2 bases, with 18 bases between. This CDR3 spans 17 amino acids. CDR3 DNA: TGCGCCAGCAGCTTGTTCCCGCAGGGGACGGGGCAAGAGACCCAGTACTTC. Its translation: CASSLFPQGTGQETQYF.

The chain carries TRBV5-1 and TRBJ2-5, with a tentative D call TRBD2 (5 bases). This CDR3 contains 12 residues. V lost 5 bases to trimming and J lost 2 bases, with 7 bases between them. The germline CDR1 and CDR2 sequences are SGHRS and YFSETQ. CDR3 nucleotides: TGCGCCAGCAGGGGAGCGCAAGAGACCCAGTACTTC. It is translated as CASRGAQETQYF.

The chain has TRBV7-6 and TRBJ1-1; D is ambiguous. The CDR3 spans 15 residues. V lost 8 bases and J 1 base, leaving 17 bases between the germline ends. The germline CDR1 and CDR2 sequences are SGHVS and FNYEAQ. CDR3: CASDNPDAANTEAFF. CDR3 DNA sequence: TGTGCCAGCGACAATCCCGACGCGGCGAACACTGAAGCTTTCTTT.

The genes are TRBV11-3 and TRBJ1-6, with D perhaps TRBD1 (6 bases). The CDR3 contains 14 residues. Trimming removed 3 bases from V and 6 bases from J, with 9 bases in between. CDR1 is SGHNT and CDR2 is YENEEA in the germline V gene. Written as DNA, the CDR3 is TGTGCCAGCAGCTTCGGGACAACTAATTCACCCCTCCACTTT. This translates into CASSFGTTNSPLHF.

The chain joins TRBV7-9 to TRBJ2-1, with 8 bases fitting TRBD2. The junction had 13 bases not matched to a gene; V was cut back by 5 bases and J by 4 bases. CDR1 is SEHNR and CDR2 is FQNEAQ in the germline V gene (reference sequence). This CDR3 is 17 amino acids long. In nucleotides, the CDR3 is TGTGCCAGCAGCCTGACGCAAGCGGGAGACCGGTACAATGAGCAGTTCTTC. This gives the protein CASSLTQAGDRYNEQFF.

The chain combines TRBV28 with TRBJ2-7; TRBD1 agrees at 11 bases. V trimming: 11 bases; J trimming: 0 bases; junction bases outside the gene matches: 9. From germline, CDR1 is MDHEN and CDR2 SYDVKM. The CDR3 is made up of 15 amino acids. The CDR3 DNA follows: TGTGCCTCGGGACAGGGGGGACTTAACTCCTACGAGCAGTACTTC. The encoded protein is CASGQGGLNSYEQYF.

This clone was observed a single time. This rearrangement joins TRBV7-2 to TRBJ2-5; D not resolved. This CDR3 spans 13 amino acids. V lost 5 bases and J lost 5, with 12 bases in between. The germline gives CDR1 SGHTA, CDR2 FQGNSA. CDR3 in amino acids: CASSLKGYETQYF. The CDR3 coding sequence is TGTGCCAGCAGCCTGAAAGGGTACGAGACCCAGTACTTC. The full variable domain, with the rest looked up from reference TRBV7-2 and TRBJ2-5, is GAGVSQSPSNKVTEKGKDVELRCDPISGHTALYWYRQSLGQGLEFLIYFQGNSAPDKSGLPSDRFSAERTGGSVSTLTIQRTQQEDSAVYLCASSLKGYETQYFGPGTRLLVL.

This clone was seen only a few times. The rearrangement uses TRBV27 and TRBJ2-5; 7 positions match TRBD1. The V and J ends lost 6 bases and 0 bases, in that order; junction bases with no gene match: 7. CDR3 size: 15 residues. In germline, CDR1 is MNHEY, CDR2 SMNVEV (reference sequence). The CDR3 is CASRGYRGYQETQYF. CDR3 bases: TGTGCCAGCAGAGGGTACAGGGGTTACCAAGAGACCCAGTACTTC.

The chain joins TRBV19 to TRBJ2-1; 14 nucleotides agree with TRBD2. Per germline, CDR1 LNHDA and CDR2 SQIVND (reference sequence). The length of the CDR3 is 18 residues. The ends lost 6 bases at V and 3 bases at J; junction bases unmatched: 10. CDR3 sequence (DNA): TGTGCCAGTAGCCCCGGGACTAGCGGGAGTTCCCTCTACAATGAGCAGTTCTTC. Translation gives CASSPGTSGSSLYNEQFF.